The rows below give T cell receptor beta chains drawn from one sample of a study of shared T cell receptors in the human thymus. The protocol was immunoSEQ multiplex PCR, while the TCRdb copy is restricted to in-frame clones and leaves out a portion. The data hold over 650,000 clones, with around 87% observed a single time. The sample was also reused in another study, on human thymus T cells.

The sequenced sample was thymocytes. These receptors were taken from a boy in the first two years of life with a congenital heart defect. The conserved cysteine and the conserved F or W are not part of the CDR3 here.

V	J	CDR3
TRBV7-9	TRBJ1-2	ASSRDGDRYGYT
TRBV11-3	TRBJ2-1	ASSCGLASYNEQF
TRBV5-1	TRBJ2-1	ASTQGQGQEQF
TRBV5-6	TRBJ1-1	ASSQGPPVNTEAF
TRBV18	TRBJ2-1	ASSPLRQGISYNEQF
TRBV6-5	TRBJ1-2	ASSTRDWAGGYT
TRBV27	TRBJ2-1	ASRTAYNEQF
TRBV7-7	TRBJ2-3	APRDTQY
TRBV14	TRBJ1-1	ASSRDRGRKEAF
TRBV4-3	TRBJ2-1	ASSQDSSAAYNEQF
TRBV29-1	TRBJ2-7	SARGGAETYEQY
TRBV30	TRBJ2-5	AWSVFRWSGGYVAGVRETQY
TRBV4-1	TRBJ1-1	ASSQGTGFAF
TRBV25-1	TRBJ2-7	ASSEPMTSGGAYEQY
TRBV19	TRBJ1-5	ASSMGQGKQPQH
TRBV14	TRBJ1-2	ASSQGLGQAAYGYT
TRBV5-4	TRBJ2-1	ASSLSGTLYNEQF
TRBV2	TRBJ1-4	ASSRDRGLGEKLF
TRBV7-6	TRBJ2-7	ASSSTAGLLTYEQY
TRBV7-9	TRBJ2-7	ASSLIRQGPYISSYEQY
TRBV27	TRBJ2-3	ASRVRGASDTQY
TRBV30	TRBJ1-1	AWSGPQGTEAF
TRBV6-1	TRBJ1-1	ASSEGQGAGEAF
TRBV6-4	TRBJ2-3	ASSLLAGTDTQY
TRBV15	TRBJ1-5	ATSRDALTGCSNQPQH
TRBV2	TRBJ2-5	ASTAGKETQY
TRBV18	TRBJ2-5	ASSPKDRRETQY
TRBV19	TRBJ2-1	ASTPSGGFNEQF